This T cell receptor (beta chain) is from a study of early T cells in non-severe SARS-CoV-2 infection. The wider study: Alpha and beta chains were unpaired, from unsorted whole-blood bulk RNA.

In its sample, this clonotype was seen many times. What it binds is not known. Individual cDNA molecules carried attached unique molecular identifiers. TCRdb used MiXCR to reprocess the 5' RACE reads, holding one entry per CDR3 protein. Counted here are 75,000 or so distinct CDR3 sequences, 12% occurring once; the ten biggest clones make up roughly 6.8%. Study results and caveats: Sequences matched to VDJdb favored anti-spike CD8 responses, while private and CD4 specificities were missed.

Trimming cost V 1 base and J 6 bases, with 10 bases left between them. This CDR3 is 13 amino acids long. Germline V gene lookup returns CDR1 SGHTA and CDR2 FQGNSA. Input material: whole blood. The chain employs TRBV7-2 and TRBJ2-7; the D is unclear. This sequence was found in an adult who was a healthcare worker with PCR-confirmed SARS-CoV-2 infection or an uninfected control (not recorded which). The CDR3 loop reads CASSLGGGTEQYF. The CDR3 coding sequence is TGTGCCAGCAGCTTAGGAGGCGGTACCGAGCAGTACTTC.